These 27 T cell receptor beta chains originate from one sample sequenced in a study of blood T cell repertoires in COVID-19. The assay was immunoSEQ multiplex PCR, and TCRdb's table has in-frame clones only and misses some. In the table there are 150,000 or so clones, over 80% of which are singletons. The specimen sequenced was PBMCs or T cells enriched from blood (not recorded which). Receptors were obtained from a woman aged 60-75 years who had recovered from COVID-19.

The V and J genes are TRBV27 and TRBJ1-5, with 9 bases identical to TRBD1. CDR3 length: 18 amino acids. V trimming: 2 bases; J trimming: 0 bases; junction bases outside the gene matches: 8. CDR1 MNHEY and CDR2 SMNVEV come from the germline V gene (reference sequence). The CDR3 DNA reads as TGTGCCAGCAGTTTACGGGGACAGGGATCGCTTAGCAATCAGCCCCAGCATTTT. It is translated as CASSLRGQGSLSNQPQHF.

This chain joins TRBV24-1 and TRBJ2-1; 9 nucleotides agree with TRBD2. Germline CDR1 is KGHDR and CDR2 is SFDVKD. The CDR3 length is 17 residues. V shed 7 bases, J shed 3 bases, and the junction held 12 bases outside the gene matches. DNA of the CDR3: TGTGCCACCAGCTCAACTGAGGCTAGCGGGAACTACAATGAGCAGTTCTTC. Translating gives CATSSTEASGNYNEQFF.

The chain combines TRBV6-5 with TRBJ1-6; D is possibly TRBD1 (6 bases). Per the germline V gene, CDR1 is MNHEY and CDR2 is SVGAGI. This CDR3 comprises 14 residues. V was pared by 7 bases and J by 5 bases, with 12 bases between. In DNA form, the CDR3 reads TGTGCCAGCACCCTAGACAGGAATAATTCACCCCTCCACTTT. This encodes CASTLDRNNSPLHF.

The chain is built from TRBV3-1 (or the pseudogene TRBV3-2) and TRBJ2-7; 7 nucleotides match TRBD2. This CDR3 region has 15 residues. Per the germline V gene, CDR1 is LGHDT and CDR2 is YNNKEL (reference sequence). V shed 7 bases and J 2 bases; nucleotides not matched to a gene: 11. The CDR3 protein is CASKPLSGNAYEQYF. DNA for the CDR3: TGTGCCAGCAAACCCCTAAGCGGGAACGCCTACGAGCAGTACTTC.

The J gene is TRBJ1-1, the V gene TRBV2; TRBD1 is a possible D gene (6 bases). This CDR3 is 15 amino acids long. The V end lost 5 bases, the J end lost 4 bases, and 17 bases lay between the germline ends. Germline V CDR1 and CDR2: SNHLY, FYNNEI. Written as DNA, the CDR3 is TGTGCCAGCAGTACCAACGGGGGGGCCGGCACTGAAGCTTTCTTT. Its translation: CASSTNGGAGTEAFF.

This clone has only one observation. The chain has TRBV28 and TRBJ1-2, with TRBD1 as a possible D gene (5 bases). Trimming cost V 9 bases and J 8 bases, with 22 bases left between them. The CDR3 length is 14 residues. Germline loops: CDR1 MDHEN, CDR2 SYDVKM. DNA for the CDR3: TGTGCCAGTTTAAAAGCAGGGTCGACAAAAGGCTACACCTTC. Translation: CASLKAGSTKGYTF.

This chain joins TRBV28 and TRBJ2-5; 7 bases match TRBD2. The CDR3 loop spans 13 amino acids. From germline, CDR1 is MDHEN and CDR2 SYDVKM. The trim removed 10 bases at V and 5 bases at J, leaving 10 bases unmatched. CDR3 bases: TGTGCCACCGGGGAGGGAGGCTGGGAGACCCAGTACTTC. Protein product: CATGEGGWETQYF.

The chain carries TRBV5-1 and TRBJ2-7, with TRBD2 matching 14 bases. CDR1 is SGHRS and CDR2 is YFSETQ in the germline V gene. The CDR3 has 15 amino acids. Losses at the gene ends were 0 bases for V and 5 bases for J; bases not matched to a gene: 1. Written as DNA, the CDR3 is TGCGCCAGCAGCTTGGAGGGACTAGCGGGAGACGAGCAGTACTTC. Residues: CASSLEGLAGDEQYF.

This chain connects TRBV6-5 to TRBJ1-6; TRBD1 is a possible D gene (6 bases). CDR1 and CDR2 from the germline V gene are MNHEY and SVGAGI. The CDR3 length is 13 residues. Between the trimmed V and J ends, which lost 5 bases and 10 bases, there was a span of 12 bases. This CDR3 reads CASSRPGTSPLHF. CDR3 DNA sequence: TGTGCCAGCAGTCGCCCGGGGACATCACCCCTCCACTTT.

This chain uses TRBV5-6 with TRBJ2-2, with TRBD1 matching 8 bases. Trimming took 5 bases from V and 2 from J; bases not matched to a gene: 5. CDR3 length equals 15 residues. Germline-derived CDR1 and CDR2 are SGHDT and YYEEEE. Here the CDR3 DNA reads TGTGCCAGCAGTTTTGACAGGGGAAACACCGGGGAGCTGTTTTTT. Translating it yields CASSFDRGNTGELFF.

The V and J genes are TRBV6-5 and TRBJ2-4, with TRBD2 identical over 9 bases. V was clipped by 6 bases and J by 5 bases; unmatched bases: 8. The CDR3 is 15 residues long. CDR1 is MNHEY and CDR2 is SVGAGI in the germline V gene. The CDR3 loop reads CASSTGTSWENIQYF. In nucleotides, the CDR3 is TGTGCCAGCAGCACCGGGACTAGCTGGGAAAACATTCAGTACTTC.

V is TRBV27 and J is TRBJ1-2; 7 bases line up with TRBD1. V dropped 0 bases and J dropped 4; count of bases not matched to a gene: 5. Germline values: CDR1 MNHEY, CDR2 SMNVEV (reference sequence). The length of the CDR3 is 15 residues. The chain's CDR3 is CASSLSKRQGYGYTF. The CDR3 coding sequence is TGTGCCAGCAGTTTATCGAAACGACAGGGCTATGGCTACACCTTC.

The V call is TRBV19, the J call TRBJ1-1, with TRBD1 as a possible D gene (6 bases). Germline V gives CDR1 LNHDA, CDR2 SQIVND (reference sequence). The germline V and J ends were trimmed by 10 bases and 6 bases, with 15 bases remaining between them. CDR3 size: 12 residues. CDR3 nucleotides: TGTGCCACAAGACAGGCTAGAGCTGAAGCTTTCTTT. The encoded protein is CATRQARAEAFF.

This clone is termed medium-sized (0.01 to 0.1%). The gene calls are TRBV7-2 and TRBJ1-2; 7 positions match TRBD1. V was clipped by 6 bases and J by 0 bases; unmatched bases: 13. This CDR3 contains 17 residues. Germline V CDR1 and CDR2: SGHTA, FQGNSA. This CDR3 reads CASRREQGRSPNYGYTF. CDR3 DNA: TGTGCCAGCAGACGAGAACAGGGGCGATCTCCTAACTATGGCTACACCTTC.

The chain employs TRBV6-2 or TRBV6-3 and TRBJ1-1; D might be TRBD1 (5 bases). Looked up from germline, CDR1 is MNHEY and CDR2 is SVGEGT. The CDR3 is 12 residues long. V lost 0 bases and J lost 9, with 8 bases in between. DNA for the CDR3: TGTGCCAGCAGTTACTCGACAGATCAAGCTTTCTTT. The encoded protein is CASSYSTDQAFF.

This clone was observed a single time. The chain is built from TRBV6-5 and TRBJ2-1; 7 nucleotides match TRBD1. Germline V CDR1 and CDR2: MNHEY, SVGAGI. V shed 5 bases, J shed 12 bases, and the junction held 7 bases outside the gene matches. This CDR3 is built from 12 residues. The CDR3 loop reads CASSQGVRGQFF. CDR3 nucleotide sequence: TGTGCCAGCAGTCAGGGGGTGAGGGGGCAGTTCTTC.

This rearrangement joins TRBV9 to TRBJ2-7; TRBD1 matches at 9 bases. V was pared by 3 bases and J by 6 bases, with 10 bases of the junction left unmatched. This CDR3 region has 15 residues. Germline V gene data show CDR1 as SGDLS and CDR2 as YYNGEE. The CDR3 bases are TGTGCCAGCAGCGCCAGACAGGGGGTAGGATCCGAGCAGTACTTC. Translated, it gives CASSARQGVGSEQYF.

The chain is built from TRBV6-5 and TRBJ2-7; TRBD2 agrees at 8 bases. The ends lost 2 bases at V and 5 bases at J; junction bases unmatched: 5. The CDR3 is 14 residues long. The germline CDR1 and CDR2 sequences are MNHEY and SVGAGI. CDR3 protein: CASSYLSGADEQYF. Here the CDR3 DNA reads TGTGCCAGCAGTTACCTTAGCGGGGCGGACGAGCAGTACTTC.

The rearrangement joins TRBV27 to TRBJ2-7, with D unclear. Germline assignment: CDR1 MNHEY and CDR2 SMNVEV (reference sequence). V gave up 5 bases and J gave up 2 bases, with 25 bases separating them. The CDR3 extends over 18 amino acids. The CDR3 reads CASSLNGYLVLGTYEQYF. The CDR3 DNA sequence: TGTGCCAGCAGTCTAAATGGGTACCTAGTGTTGGGTACCTACGAGCAGTACTTC.

The chain carries TRBV10-3 and TRBJ1-2; 12 nucleotides agree with TRBD1. CDR1 and CDR2 (germline): ENHRY, SYGVKD. CDR3 length: 15 amino acids. The trim removed 10 bases at V and 7 bases at J, leaving 13 bases unmatched. The CDR3 is CATKQGQGAGGGYTF. DNA for the CDR3: TGTGCCACGAAGCAGGGACAGGGGGCCGGGGGTGGCTACACCTTC.

The chain is built from TRBV9 and TRBJ2-1; D perhaps matches TRBD2 (5 bases). Trimming removed 1 base from V and 0 bases from J, with 8 bases in between. Germline V lookup: CDR1 SGDLS, CDR2 YYNGEE. CDR3 size: 15 residues. This CDR3 reads CASSVSGVSYNEQFF. CDR3 coding DNA: TGTGCCAGCAGCGTATCCGGGGTCTCCTACAATGAGCAGTTCTTC. The full variable domain, with the rest looked up from reference TRBV9 and TRBJ2-1, is DSGVTQTPKHLITATGQRVTLRCSPRSGDLSVYWYQQSLDQGLQFLIQYYNGEERAKGNILERFSAQQFPDLHSELNLSSLELGDSALYFCASSVSGVSYNEQFFGPGTRLTVL.

This clone showed up just once. The rearrangement links TRBV7-2 to TRBJ2-1; D perhaps matches TRBD2 (5 bases). The germline gives CDR1 SGHTA, CDR2 FQGNSA. The CDR3 length is 15 residues. V dropped 0 bases and J dropped 3 bases, with 9 bases sitting between them. The CDR3 region is CASSLAPGDYNEQFF. Written as DNA, the CDR3 is TGTGCCAGCAGCTTAGCCCCCGGGGACTACAATGAGCAGTTCTTC. Full variable domain (remainder filled in from reference TRBV7-2 and TRBJ2-1): GAGVSQSPSNKVTEKGKDVELRCDPISGHTALYWYRQSLGQGLEFLIYFQGNSAPDKSGLPSDRFSAERTGGSVSTLTIQRTQQEDSAVYLCASSLAPGDYNEQFFGPGTRLTVL.

This clone was counted once. This chain uses TRBV19 with TRBJ2-1, with D perhaps TRBD1 (6 bases). V lost 4 bases and J lost 4, with 14 bases in between. The CDR3 sequence is 15 residues long. Germline assignment: CDR1 LNHDA and CDR2 SQIVND (reference sequence). The CDR3 DNA follows: TGTGCCAGTAGTACGCAAGGACAGAGATACAATGAGCAGTTCTTC. This translates into CASSTQGQRYNEQFF.

The chain combines TRBV5-1 with TRBJ2-1; perhaps TRBD2 as D (10 bases). The CDR3 is made up of 20 amino acids. The V gene's germline CDR1 is SGHRS and CDR2 YFSETQ. Deletions cut 3 bases from V and 4 bases from J, with 29 bases between. CDR3 nucleotide sequence: TGCGCCAGCAGCTCAACCGGGACAGGGAGCGGAGCGGGGGGGTACAATGAGCAGTTCTTC. Its protein product is CASSSTGTGSGAGGYNEQFF.

V gene TRBV3-1 (or the pseudogene TRBV3-2) combines with J gene TRBJ2-3, with TRBD1 matching over 12 bases. This CDR3 has 16 amino acids. The trim removed 2 bases at V and 7 bases at J, leaving 7 bases unmatched. Germline V gene lookup returns CDR1 LGHDT and CDR2 YNNKEL (reference sequence). In DNA form, the CDR3 reads TGTGCCAGCAGCCAACACCGGGACAGGGGGCGGTATACGCAGTATTTT. As protein: CASSQHRDRGRYTQYF.

This chain joins TRBV7-2 and TRBJ1-6; 8 nucleotides align to TRBD1. The CDR3 has 15 residues. V lost 5 bases to trimming and J lost 7 bases; unmatched junction nucleotides: 7. The germline V gene has CDR1 SGHTA and CDR2 FQGNSA. CDR3 sequence: CASSLRQGSNSPLHF. CDR3 DNA: TGTGCCAGCAGCCTTCGACAGGGGAGCAATTCACCCCTCCACTTT. Full variable domain (outside the CDR3, taken from reference TRBV7-2 and TRBJ1-6): GAGVSQSPSNKVTEKGKDVELRCDPISGHTALYWYRQSLGQGLEFLIYFQGNSAPDKSGLPSDRFSAERTGGSVSTLTIQRTQQEDSAVYLCASSLRQGSNSPLHFGNGTRLTVT.

This rearrangement joins TRBV4-1 to TRBJ1-4; D is undetermined. The V gene lost 2 bases and the J gene lost 13 bases, with 8 bases spanning the gap. Per the germline V gene, CDR1 is MGHRA and CDR2 is YSYEKL. The CDR3 length is 11 residues. This chain's CDR3 is CASSQRDRLFF. In DNA, the CDR3 is TGCGCCAGCAGCCAACGAGATAGACTGTTTTTT.